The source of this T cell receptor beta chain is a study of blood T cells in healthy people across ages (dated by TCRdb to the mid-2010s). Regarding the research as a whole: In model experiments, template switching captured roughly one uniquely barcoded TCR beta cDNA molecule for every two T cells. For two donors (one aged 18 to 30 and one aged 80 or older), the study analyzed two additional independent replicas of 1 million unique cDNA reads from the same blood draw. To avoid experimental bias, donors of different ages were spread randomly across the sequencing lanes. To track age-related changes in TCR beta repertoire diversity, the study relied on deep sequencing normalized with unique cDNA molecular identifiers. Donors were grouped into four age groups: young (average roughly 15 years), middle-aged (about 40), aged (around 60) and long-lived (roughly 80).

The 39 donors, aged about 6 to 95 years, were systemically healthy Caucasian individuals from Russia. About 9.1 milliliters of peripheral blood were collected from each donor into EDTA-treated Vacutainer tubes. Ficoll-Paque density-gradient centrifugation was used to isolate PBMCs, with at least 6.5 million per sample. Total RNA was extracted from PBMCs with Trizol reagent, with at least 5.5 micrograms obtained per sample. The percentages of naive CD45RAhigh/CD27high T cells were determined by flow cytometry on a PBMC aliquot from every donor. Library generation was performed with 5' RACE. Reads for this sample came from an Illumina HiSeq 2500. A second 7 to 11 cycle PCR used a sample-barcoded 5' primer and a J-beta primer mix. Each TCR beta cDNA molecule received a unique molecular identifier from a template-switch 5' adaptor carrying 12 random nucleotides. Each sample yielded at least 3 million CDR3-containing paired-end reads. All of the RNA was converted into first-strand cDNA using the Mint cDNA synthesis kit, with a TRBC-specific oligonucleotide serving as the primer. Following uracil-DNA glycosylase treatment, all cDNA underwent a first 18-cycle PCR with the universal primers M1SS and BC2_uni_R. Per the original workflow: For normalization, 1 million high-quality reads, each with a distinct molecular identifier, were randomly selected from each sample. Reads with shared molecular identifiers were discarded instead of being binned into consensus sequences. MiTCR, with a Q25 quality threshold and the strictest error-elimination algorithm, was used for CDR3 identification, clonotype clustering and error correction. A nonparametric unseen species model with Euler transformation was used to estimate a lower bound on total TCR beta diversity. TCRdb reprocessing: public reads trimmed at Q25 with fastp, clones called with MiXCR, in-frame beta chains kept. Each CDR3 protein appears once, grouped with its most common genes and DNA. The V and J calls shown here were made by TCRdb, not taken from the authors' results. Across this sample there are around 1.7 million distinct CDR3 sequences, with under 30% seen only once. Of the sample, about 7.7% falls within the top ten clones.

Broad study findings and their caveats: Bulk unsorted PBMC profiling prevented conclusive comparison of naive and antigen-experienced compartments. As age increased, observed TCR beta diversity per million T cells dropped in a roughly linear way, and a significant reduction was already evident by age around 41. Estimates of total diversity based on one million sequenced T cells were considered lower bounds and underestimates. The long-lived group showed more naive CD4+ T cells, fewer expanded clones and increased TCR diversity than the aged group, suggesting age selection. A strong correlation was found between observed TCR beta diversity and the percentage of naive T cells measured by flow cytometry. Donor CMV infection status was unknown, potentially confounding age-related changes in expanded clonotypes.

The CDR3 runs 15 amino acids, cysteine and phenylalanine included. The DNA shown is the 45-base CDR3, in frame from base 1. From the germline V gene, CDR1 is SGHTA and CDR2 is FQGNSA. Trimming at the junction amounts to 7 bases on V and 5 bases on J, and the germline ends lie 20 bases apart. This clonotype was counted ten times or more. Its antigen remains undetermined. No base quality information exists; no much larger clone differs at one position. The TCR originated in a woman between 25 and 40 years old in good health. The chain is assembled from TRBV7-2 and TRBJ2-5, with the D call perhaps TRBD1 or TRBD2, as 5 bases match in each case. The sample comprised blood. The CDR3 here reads CASTVRASPGETQYF. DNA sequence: TGTGCCAGCACCGTCAGGGCCTCCCCGGGGGAGACCCAGTACTTC.